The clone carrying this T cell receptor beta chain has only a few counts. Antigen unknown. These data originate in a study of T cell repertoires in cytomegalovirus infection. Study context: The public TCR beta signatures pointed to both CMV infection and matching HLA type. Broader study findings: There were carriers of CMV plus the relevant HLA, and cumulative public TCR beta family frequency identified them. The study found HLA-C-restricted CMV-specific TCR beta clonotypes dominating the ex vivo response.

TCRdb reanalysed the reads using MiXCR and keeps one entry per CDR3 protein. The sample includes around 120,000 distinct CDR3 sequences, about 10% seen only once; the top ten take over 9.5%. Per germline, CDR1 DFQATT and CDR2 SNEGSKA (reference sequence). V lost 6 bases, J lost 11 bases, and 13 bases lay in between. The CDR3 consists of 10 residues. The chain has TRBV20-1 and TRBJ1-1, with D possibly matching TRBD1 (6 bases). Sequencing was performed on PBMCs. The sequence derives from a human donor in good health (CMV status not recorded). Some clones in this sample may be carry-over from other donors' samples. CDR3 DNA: TGCAGTGCCAACTACAGGGACGCTTTCTTT. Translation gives CSANYRDAFF.